The TCR beta chain described here comes from a study of early stage breast cancer tumors. Turning to the study itself: Under 10 ER+/PR+/HER2- tumors were invasive ductal; a few were invasive lobular. General study points: Commonly generated sequences made up most enriched TCRB sequences shared between patients.

In regard to this clone: As yet, its antigen is unknown.

The method was immunoSEQ multiplex PCR; TCRdb's version includes in-frame clones alone and lacks a portion of them. The profile covers 9,700 or so clones, with about 78% appearing a single time and approximately 9.3% taken by the ten largest. The sample was normal breast tissue next to the tumor. This clonotype originated in a middle-aged person with breast cancer.

The CDR3: CASSEHTGTTGYEQYF. CDR3 nucleotides: TGCGCCAGCAGTGAACACACCGGGACTACCGGCTACGAGCAGTACTTC. The rearrangement links TRBV10-2 to TRBJ2-7, with 7 bases identical to TRBD2. Losses at the gene ends were 3 bases for V and 3 bases for J; bases not matched to a gene: 11. The CDR3 consists of 16 residues. Germline lookup yields CDR1 WSHSY and CDR2 SAAADI.